The clone carrying this T cell receptor (beta chain) has only one observation. Its antigen is still unknown. The assay was immunoSEQ multiplex PCR, and TCRdb's table has in-frame clones only and misses some. Of around 500,000 clones listed, roughly 87% are singletons. As for treatment: roughly 19 received Ad26.COV2.S at low or high dose, single or two shots; five or six received placebo; per-sample allocation not given. Sampling was done on day 63 after the first vaccine or placebo injection. The source of the sample is a study of Ad26.COV2.S vaccination and SARS-CoV-2 variants. The overall study: The study gave Ad26.COV2.S intramuscularly, once or twice 56 days apart.

The germline gives CDR1 GTSNPN, CDR2 SVGIG (reference sequence). V was cut by 1 base and J by 2 bases, with 12 bases left in between. The length of the CDR3 is 15 residues. Study-wide findings and caveats: Assessments of TCR breadth and depth may have underestimated the total T cell responses.

The clonotype comes from a person between 18 and 60 years old who received the Ad26.COV2.S COVID-19 vaccine or a placebo. Material: peripheral blood, obtained in a trial of Ad26.COV2.S vaccine versus placebo. The chain couples TRBV30 to TRBJ1-5; D may be TRBD1 (5 bases). CDR3 amino acids: CAWSGGQGGNQPQHF. For the CDR3, the DNA is TGTGCCTGGAGTGGTGGTCAGGGCGGCAATCAGCCCCAGCATTTT.